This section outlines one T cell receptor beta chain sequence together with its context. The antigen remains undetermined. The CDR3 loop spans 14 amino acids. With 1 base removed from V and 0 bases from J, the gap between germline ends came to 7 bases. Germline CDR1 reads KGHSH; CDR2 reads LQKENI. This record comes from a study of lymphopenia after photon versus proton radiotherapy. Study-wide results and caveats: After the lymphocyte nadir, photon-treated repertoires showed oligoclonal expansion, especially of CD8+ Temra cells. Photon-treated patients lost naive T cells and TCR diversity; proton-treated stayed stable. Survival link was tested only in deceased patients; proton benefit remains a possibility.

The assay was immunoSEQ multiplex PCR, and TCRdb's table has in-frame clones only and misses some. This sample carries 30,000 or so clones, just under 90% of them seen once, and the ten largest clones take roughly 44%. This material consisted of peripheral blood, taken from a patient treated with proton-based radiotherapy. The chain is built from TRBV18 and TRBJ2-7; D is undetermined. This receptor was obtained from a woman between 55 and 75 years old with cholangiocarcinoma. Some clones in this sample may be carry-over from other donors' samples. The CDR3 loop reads CASSPLRSSYEQYF. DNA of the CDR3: TGTGCCAGCTCACCACTTAGGAGCTCCTACGAGCAGTACTTC. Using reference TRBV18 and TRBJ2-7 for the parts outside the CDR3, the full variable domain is NAGVMQNPRHLVRRRGQEARLRCSPMKGHSHVYWYRQLPEEGLKFMVYLQKENIIDESGMPKERFSAEFPKEGPSILRIQQVVRGDSAAYFCASSPLRSSYEQYFGPGTRLTVT.